A single sample gave rise to the 26 T cell receptor beta chains below, sequenced in a study of blood T cell repertoires in COVID-19. Assay used: immunoSEQ multiplex PCR; TCRdb lists only in-frame clones, some missing. The sample holds about 300,000 clones; around nine tenths are singletons and the top ten take about 1.2%. The sequenced sample consisted of peripheral blood. The receptors shown here come from a man aged 65 to 79 with acute or convalescent COVID-19.

The rearrangement links TRBV5-1 to TRBJ1-3; no clear D. The germline V and J ends were trimmed by 0 bases and 8 bases, with 9 bases remaining between them. This CDR3 has 13 amino acids. The germline CDR1 and CDR2 sequences are SGHRS and YFSETQ. This chain's CDR3 is CASSLDLRDTIYF. The CDR3 coding sequence is TGCGCCAGCAGCTTGGATTTGAGAGACACCATATATTTT.

The chain has TRBV9 and TRBJ1-2; D might be TRBD1 (6 bases). Trimming cost V 3 bases and J 3 bases, with 15 bases left between them. CDR3 length: 15 amino acids. Germline-derived CDR1 and CDR2 are SGDLS and YYNGEE. The DNA of the CDR3 is TGTGCCAGCAGCGCTTCCGGGACACAAGACTATGGCTACACCTTC. Amino acids: CASSASGTQDYGYTF.

The chain has TRBV6-5 and TRBJ2-1; 10 bases are shared with TRBD1. Germline V gives CDR1 MNHEY, CDR2 SVGAGI. The CDR3 sequence is 16 residues long. With 4 bases clipped from V and 4 bases from J, the junction kept 7 bases outside the gene matches. For the CDR3, the DNA is TGTGCCAGCAGTTTAAAGGACAGGGGGGGATACAATGAGCAGTTCTTC. Its protein is CASSLKDRGGYNEQFF.

The rearrangement links TRBV5-1 to TRBJ2-7, with 10 positions matching TRBD1. The V gene's germline CDR1 is SGHRS and CDR2 YFSETQ. J lost 0 bases, V lost 4 bases, and 7 bases had no gene match. CDR3 length: 16 residues. The CDR3 region is CASSLKGQGSSYEQYF. CDR3 DNA: TGCGCCAGCAGCCTCAAGGGACAGGGGAGCTCCTACGAGCAGTACTTC.

The gene calls are TRBV30 and TRBJ2-5, with D possibly being TRBD2 (6 bases). Deletions cut 5 bases from V and 2 bases from J, with 12 bases between. The germline gives CDR1 GTSNPN, CDR2 SVGIG (reference sequence). CDR3 length equals 13 residues. Here the CDR3 reads CAWARDLQETQYF. In DNA, the CDR3 is TGTGCCTGGGCCCGGGACTTACAAGAGACCCAGTACTTC.

The chain combines TRBV11-2 with TRBJ1-1, with 10 bases that match TRBD1. The CDR3 totals 12 residues. Germline CDR1 and CDR2: SGHAT and FQNNGV. With 6 bases clipped from V and 9 bases from J, the junction kept 4 bases outside the gene matches. The chain's CDR3 is CASSLTGGQAFF. The DNA for the CDR3 is TGTGCCAGCAGTTTGACAGGGGGCCAAGCTTTCTTT.

This rearrangement joins TRBV5-6 to TRBJ2-7; 8 bases map to TRBD2. The length of the CDR3 is 16 residues. V shed 4 bases and J 3 bases; nucleotides not matched to a gene: 12. Germline assignment: CDR1 SGHDT and CDR2 YYEEEE. This chain's CDR3 is CASSLTLAGDYYEQYF. The CDR3, as DNA: TGTGCCAGCAGCCTTACCCTAGCGGGCGACTACTACGAGCAGTACTTC.

The chain is built from TRBV9 and TRBJ2-3; TRBD2 might be the D (5 bases). Germline values: CDR1 SGDLS, CDR2 YYNGEE. This CDR3 comprises 14 residues. Trimming took 3 bases from V and 2 from J, leaving 10 bases between them. Here the CDR3 DNA reads TGTGCCAGCAGCGAGACTACTTTCACAGATACGCAGTATTTT. It yields the protein CASSETTFTDTQYF.

The genes are TRBV3-1 (or the pseudogene TRBV3-2) and TRBJ1-3; 8 bases fit TRBD1. This CDR3 comprises 14 residues. Germline CDR1 LGHDT, CDR2 YNNKEL (reference sequence). Trimming cost V 4 bases and J 7 bases; bases outside gene matches: 6. The CDR3 sequence is CASSRTGGRNTIYF. For the CDR3, the DNA is TGTGCCAGCAGCCGCACAGGGGGTAGGAACACCATATATTTT.

Points on this clone: Other nucleotide sequences from this sample produce the same CDR3. This chain uses TRBV3-1 (or the pseudogene TRBV3-2) with TRBJ2-7; 11 positions agree with TRBD1. Germline V gene sequence: CDR1 LGHDT, CDR2 YNNKEL (reference sequence). Unmatched junction bases numbered 6, after V lost 3 bases and J lost 2 bases. CDR3 size: 16 residues. CDR3 nucleotides: TGTGCCAGCAGCCAGACGTCGGGACAGGGGGCCTACGAGCAGTACTTC. Protein: CASSQTSGQGAYEQYF.

The chain joins TRBV2 to TRBJ1-2; no definite D call. The V gene lost 5 bases and the J gene lost 4 bases, with 17 bases spanning the gap. CDR3 size: 15 residues. CDR1 is SNHLY, CDR2 FYNNEI, per germline. The CDR3 here is CASSQMEGGPYGYTF. The CDR3 DNA reads as TGTGCCAGCAGTCAGATGGAGGGAGGCCCCTATGGCTACACCTTC.

This rearrangement joins TRBV7-2 to TRBJ1-2, with D possibly TRBD1 on 5 matching bases. CDR1 is SGHTA and CDR2 is FQGNSA in the germline V gene. The V end was cut by 1 base, the J end by 8 bases, with 11 bases between. The CDR3 consists of 13 residues. This CDR3 is CASSLVEGYGYTF. The DNA for the CDR3 is TGTGCCAGCAGCTTAGTGGAGGGGTACGGCTACACCTTC.

This chain uses TRBV3-1 (or the pseudogene TRBV3-2) with TRBJ2-1; TRBD2 might be the D (6 bases). The CDR3 contains 15 residues. Germline lookup yields CDR1 LGHDT and CDR2 YNNKEL (reference sequence). V shed 4 bases and J shed 0 bases, with 10 bases lying between them. In nucleotides, the CDR3 is TGTGCCAGCAGCCCCGGGCGGGGCTCCTACAATGAGCAGTTCTTC. Protein: CASSPGRGSYNEQFF.

This clone has a single count. J is TRBJ1-2 and V is TRBV7-9, with D tentatively TRBD1 (5 bases). The CDR3 has 13 residues. V was clipped by 5 bases and J by 3 bases, with 10 bases between them. Germline lookup yields CDR1 SEHNR and CDR2 FQNEAQ (reference sequence). The CDR3 here is CASSRQTYYGYTF. The DNA for the CDR3 is TGTGCCAGCAGCCGACAGACCTACTATGGCTACACCTTC.

The chain has TRBV5-1 and TRBJ2-1, with TRBD2 matching 10 bases. J gave up 3 bases and V 0 bases, and 0 bases lay outside the gene matches. The CDR3 totals 15 residues. Germline CDR1 reads SGHRS; CDR2 reads YFSETQ. CDR3 nucleotides: TGCGCCAGCAGCTTGGCTAGCGGGGGCTACAATGAGCAGTTCTTC. It is translated as CASSLASGGYNEQFF.

Remarks on this clone: The sample contains more than one DNA sequence encoding this CDR3. The gene calls are TRBV30 and TRBJ1-5; D gene ambiguous. The CDR3 contains 13 residues. Between the trimmed V and J ends, which lost 3 bases and 4 bases, there was a span of 10 bases. Per germline, CDR1 GTSNPN and CDR2 SVGIG (reference sequence). This CDR3 reads CAWSVSGNQPQHF. CDR3 sequence (DNA): TGTGCCTGGAGCGTTTCAGGTAATCAGCCCCAGCATTTT.

The V gene is TRBV28, the J gene TRBJ2-7, with 7 positions matching TRBD1. The J segment lost 8 bases and the V segment lost 0 bases, leaving 10 bases of the junction unmatched. Germline CDR1 is MDHEN and CDR2 is SYDVKM. The CDR3 is 15 residues long. The CDR3 loop reads CASSLWGTEAIQQYF. The CDR3 region has the DNA TGTGCCAGCAGTTTATGGGGGACAGAGGCGATCCAGCAGTACTTC.

This clone was observed a handful of times. This chain uses TRBV7-2 with TRBJ1-2; 7 bases match TRBD1. The trim removed 5 bases at V and 4 bases at J, leaving 7 bases unmatched. The CDR3 has 14 amino acids. The V gene's germline CDR1 is SGHTA and CDR2 FQGNSA. The CDR3 spells CASSPAGTVYGYTF. Written as DNA, the CDR3 is TGTGCCAGCAGCCCCGCCGGGACAGTCTATGGCTACACCTTC.

The CDR3 here is CASSGLAGGVQETQYF. The CDR3 DNA sequence: TGTGCCAGCAGCGGACTAGCGGGGGGTGTCCAAGAGACCCAGTACTTC. This chain connects TRBV5-4 to TRBJ2-5, with TRBD2 identical over 14 bases. Germline V gene lookup returns CDR1 SGHNT and CDR2 YYREEE (reference sequence). The CDR3 length is 16 residues. After removal of 4 bases from V and 1 base from J, the junction contained 3 bases not matched to a gene.

The chain has TRBV5-5 and TRBJ1-5; tentative D call: TRBD1 (6 bases). The length of the CDR3 is 16 residues. Trimming took off 0 bases at V and 7 bases at J, with 17 bases between the two ends. The germline V gene encodes CDR1 SGHKS and CDR2 YYEKEE (reference sequence). CDR3 coding DNA: TGTGCCAGCAGCTTGGTGGCAGGGGTGTATTACCAGCCCCAGCATTTT. This encodes CASSLVAGVYYQPQHF.

The chain's CDR3 is CASSAQGRSTEAFF. The CDR3 bases are TGTGCCAGCAGCGCTCAGGGTCGGAGCACTGAAGCTTTCTTT. The V and J genes are TRBV28 and TRBJ1-1, with D perhaps matching TRBD1 (5 bases). CDR1 is MDHEN, CDR2 SYDVKM, per germline. There are 14 residues in the CDR3. The germline V and J ends were trimmed by 6 bases and 4 bases, with 15 bases remaining between them.

This clone was seen a few times. V and J are TRBV3-1 (or the pseudogene TRBV3-2) and TRBJ1-1; D is unresolved. This CDR3 comprises 12 residues. Germline values: CDR1 LGHDT, CDR2 YNNKEL (reference sequence). Trimming shortened V by 2 bases and J by 10 bases, and 11 bases separated the two germline ends. The DNA of the CDR3 is TGTGCCAGCAGCCAAAAGGGAGCAGTAGCTTTCTTT. This sequence encodes CASSQKGAVAFF.

The chain uses TRBV29-1 and TRBJ2-7; 13 bases map to TRBD2. Trimming took 7 bases from V and 4 from J; bases not matched to a gene: 1. Germline CDR1 is SQVTM and CDR2 is ANQGSEA. The CDR3 consists of 12 residues. The CDR3 DNA is TGCAGCGGGACTAGCGGGGGATACGAGCAGTACTTC. It yields the protein CSGTSGGYEQYF.

J is TRBJ1-6 and V is TRBV15; maybe TRBD1 (5 bases). The CDR3 extends over 16 amino acids. Germline CDR1 and CDR2: LNHNV and YYDKDF (reference sequence). V was cut by 3 bases and J by 1 base, with 10 bases left in between. The CDR3 sequence is CATSRGTYSYNSPLHF. The CDR3 nucleotides are TGTGCCACCAGCAGGGGGACTTATTCCTATAATTCACCCCTCCACTTT.

The CDR3 nucleotides are TGTGCCAGCAGCATAAGTCCGAATTCGGCCGGGGAGCTGTTTTTT. Amino acid sequence: CASSISPNSAGELFF. This chain connects TRBV5-4 to TRBJ2-2; D uncertain. CDR1 SGHNT and CDR2 YYREEE come from the germline V gene (reference sequence). The ends were cut back, 4 bases at V and 6 bases at J, with 16 bases in the middle. This CDR3 comprises 15 residues. The full variable domain, its missing parts supplied by reference TRBV5-4 and TRBJ2-2, is ETGVTQSPTHLIKTRGQQVTLRCSSQSGHNTVSWYQQALGQGPQFIFQYYREEENGRGNFPPRFSGLQFPNYSSELNVNALELDDSALYLCASSISPNSAGELFFGEGSRLTVL.

The chain links TRBV5-4 to TRBJ2-1; 8 bases map to TRBD2. This CDR3 has 15 amino acids. Germline CDR1 is SGHNT and CDR2 is YYREEE (reference sequence). Losses at the gene ends were 4 bases for V and 5 bases for J; bases not matched to a gene: 8. The CDR3 DNA reads as TGTGCCAGCAGCCCGGGGGGGACTACGCACAATGAGCAGTTCTTC. Translation gives CASSPGGTTHNEQFF.